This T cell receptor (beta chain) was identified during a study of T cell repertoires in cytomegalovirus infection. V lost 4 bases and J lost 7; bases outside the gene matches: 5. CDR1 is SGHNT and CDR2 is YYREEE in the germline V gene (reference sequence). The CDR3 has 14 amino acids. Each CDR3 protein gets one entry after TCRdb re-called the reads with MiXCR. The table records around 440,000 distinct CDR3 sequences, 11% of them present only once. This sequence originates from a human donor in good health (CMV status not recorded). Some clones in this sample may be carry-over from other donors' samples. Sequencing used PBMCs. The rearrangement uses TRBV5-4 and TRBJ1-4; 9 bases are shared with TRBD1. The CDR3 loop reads CASSRGQGLEKLFF. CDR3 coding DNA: TGTGCCAGCAGCCGCGGACAGGGGCTTGAAAAACTGTTTTTT. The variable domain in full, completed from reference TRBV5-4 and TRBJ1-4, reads ETGVTQSPTHLIKTRGQQVTLRCSSQSGHNTVSWYQQALGQGPQFIFQYYREEENGRGNFPPRFSGLQFPNYSSELNVNALELDDSALYLCASSRGQGLEKLFFGSGTQLSVL.